This is a list of T cell receptor beta chains from one sample in a study of Ad26.COV2.S vaccination and SARS-CoV-2 variants. TCRdb's table, derived via immunoSEQ multiplex PCR, lists solely in-frame clones and lacks some. The sample has some 640,000 clones, around 92% seen once. The sequenced sample was peripheral blood, obtained in a trial of Ad26.COV2.S vaccine versus placebo. These receptors were taken from a person aged 18 to 65 who received the Ad26.COV2.S COVID-19 vaccine or a placebo. Each CDR3 is given with its conserved first and last residue. A D gene is named only where the DNA matches it firmly. The size of a clone is reported for some rows only, either as once, few or many, or as a class for expanded clones.

>14|TRBJ2-3|TRBV29-1|.|.
CSVEDFGWTDTQYF
TGCAGCGTTGAAGATTTTGGGTGGACTGATACGCAGTATTTT
>16|TRBJ2-1|TRBV5-1|.|.
CASSLDSGVRGNEQFF
TGCGCCAGCAGCTTGGACTCCGGGGTACGAGGCAATGAGCAGTTCTTC
>13|TRBJ2-1|TRBV6-5|TRBD1|.
CASSHGQGNEQFF
TGTGCCAGCAGTCACGGACAGGGCAATGAGCAGTTCTTC
>12|TRBJ1-5|TRBV7-8|.|.
CASSLPNQPQHF
TGTGCCAGCAGCTTACCCAATCAGCCCCAGCATTTT
>16|TRBJ1-6|TRBV6-5|TRBD1|.
CASSYSTGRGDSPLHF
TGTGCCAGCAGTTACTCGACAGGGAGGGGGGATTCACCCCTCCACTTT
>12|TRBJ2-7|TRBV2|.|.
CASSNRLNEQYF
TGTGCCAGCAGTAACAGGTTGAACGAGCAGTACTTC
>13|TRBJ2-7|TRBV28|.|.
CASSLPRNYEQYF
TGTGCCAGCAGTTTACCTAGGAACTACGAGCAGTACTTC
>12|TRBJ2-1|TRBV2|.|once
CASSLWYNEQFF
TGTGCCAGCTCCCTTTGGTACAATGAGCAGTTCTTC
>16|TRBJ2-1|TRBV11-2|.|.
CASSLGVREIDNEQFF
TGTGCCAGCAGCTTAGGAGTTCGGGAGATCGACAATGAGCAGTTCTTC
>13|TRBJ2-7|TRBV10-3|TRBD1|.
CATRGQGAREQYF
TGTGCCACGAGGGGACAGGGGGCGCGAGAGCAGTACTTC
>15|TRBJ2-2|TRBV2|TRBD2|few
CASSELAGATGELFF
TGTGCCAGCAGTGAGTTAGCGGGAGCAACCGGGGAGCTGTTTTTT
>16|TRBJ2-3|TRBV15|TRBD1|.
CATSSNLDRLTDTQYF
TGTGCCACCAGCAGTAACTTGGACAGGCTCACAGATACGCAGTATTTT
>19|TRBJ2-1|TRBV29-1|TRBD2|.
CSVEEPLGLAGKLSDEQFF
TGCAGCGTTGAAGAGCCCCTGGGACTAGCGGGAAAATTAAGCGATGAGCAGTTCTTC
>14|TRBJ2-5|TRBV6-5|.|.
CASSYSGGQETQYF
TGTGCCAGCAGTTACTCCGGCGGCCAAGAGACCCAGTACTTC
>16|TRBJ2-1|TRBV5-6|TRBD1|.
CASSLVYRGSLGEQFF
TGTGCCAGCAGCTTGGTGTACAGGGGCTCTTTGGGGGAGCAGTTCTTC
>12|TRBJ1-2|TRBV7-2|TRBD1|.
CASSWDSSGYTF
TGTGCCAGCAGCTGGGACAGTTCGGGCTACACCTTC
>12|TRBJ2-7|TRBV3-1/TRBV3-2|.|few
CASSRGDYEQYF
TGTGCCAGCTCAAGGGGGGACTACGAGCAGTACTTC
>14|TRBJ2-7|TRBV3-1/TRBV3-2|.|.
CASSLASSSYEQYF
TGTGCCAGCAGCCTAGCCTCGAGCTCCTACGAGCAGTACTTC
>14|TRBJ2-7|TRBV19|TRBD2|.
CASSAERGSYEQYF
TGTGCCAGTAGTGCTGAGCGGGGGTCCTACGAGCAGTACTTC
>13|TRBJ2-2|TRBV2|.|once
CASRGENTGELFF
TGTGCCAGCAGGGGTGAGAACACCGGGGAGCTGTTTTTT
>13|TRBJ1-3|TRBV19|TRBD1|.
CASSTSTGITIYF
TGTGCCAGTAGTACGTCGACAGGGATCACCATATATTTT
>15|TRBJ2-5|TRBV6-2/TRBV6-3|TRBD1|.
CASSAHTGGQETQYF
TGTGCCAGCAGTGCTCACACAGGGGGACAAGAGACCCAGTACTTC
>15|TRBJ2-1|TRBV13|.|.
CASSLRGIRHNEQFF
TGTGCCAGCAGCTTACGGGGGATCCGTCACAATGAGCAGTTCTTC
>14|TRBJ2-1|TRBV7-2|TRBD2|once
CATSTSGGHNEQFF
TGTGCCACCTCAACTAGCGGGGGGCACAATGAGCAGTTCTTC
>15|TRBJ2-5|TRBV4-3|TRBD1|.
CASSQDDRELETQYF
TGCGCCAGCAGCCAAGACGACAGGGAGCTGGAGACCCAGTACTTC
>13|TRBJ1-5|TRBV27|.|.
CASRSGEHQPQHF
TGTGCCAGCAGGTCAGGGGAACATCAGCCCCAGCATTTT
>17|TRBJ2-5|TRBV11-2|TRBD2|.
CASSLGLTSGRQETQYF
TGTGCCAGCAGCTTAGGGCTGACTAGCGGGAGGCAAGAGACCCAGTACTTC
>15|TRBJ2-5|TRBV11-2|TRBD2|.
CASSQRAGEQETQYF
TGTGCCAGCAGCCAAAGGGCGGGGGAGCAAGAGACCCAGTACTTC
>14|TRBJ1-2|TRBV10-3|.|.
CAISESMLGDDYTF
TGTGCCATCAGTGAGTCGATGCTGGGGGACGACTACACCTTC
>15|TRBJ1-1|TRBV6-5|.|once
CASSSPGGLNTEAFF
TGTGCCAGCAGTTCCCCGGGAGGGCTGAACACTGAAGCTTTCTTT
>15|TRBJ2-1|TRBV5-4|TRBD2|.
CASSLQRGAYNEQFF
TGTGCCAGCAGCCTGCAGCGGGGGGCCTACAATGAGCAGTTCTTC
>14|TRBJ2-7|TRBV15|.|.
CATSRDQLAHEQYF
TGTGCCACCAGCAGAGATCAACTAGCCCACGAGCAGTACTTC
>14|TRBJ2-3|TRBV6-2/TRBV6-3|.|.
CASSSSVPTDTQYF
TGTGCCAGCAGTTCTAGCGTTCCGACAGATACGCAGTATTTT
>14|TRBJ2-5|TRBV24-1|TRBD2|.
CATQIVRGGETQYF
TGTGCCACCCAAATAGTTCGGGGGGGGGAGACCCAGTACTTC
>14|TRBJ1-2|TRBV9|TRBD1|.
CASSVEGTGYGYTF
TGTGCCAGCAGCGTAGAGGGGACAGGGTATGGCTACACCTTC
>18|TRBJ1-3|TRBV7-6|TRBD1|.
CASISKGTGKNPGNTIYF
TGTGCCAGCATAAGTAAGGGGACAGGGAAAAATCCCGGAAACACCATATATTTT
>16|TRBJ1-5|TRBV27|TRBD1|.
CASSQTGVYSNQPQHF
TGTGCCAGCAGCCAGACAGGGGTTTATAGCAATCAGCCCCAGCATTTT
>13|TRBJ2-3|TRBV5-1|.|.
CASNGREADTQYF
TGCGCCAGCAATGGCAGGGAGGCAGATACGCAGTATTTT
>12|TRBJ2-1|TRBV6-1|.|.
CASSATANEQFF
TGTGCCAGCAGCGCTACGGCCAATGAGCAGTTCTTC
>16|TRBJ1-5|TRBV3-1/TRBV3-2|.|few
CASSRGGGGLGQPQHF
TGTGCCAGCAGCCGAGGGGGAGGGGGACTTGGTCAGCCCCAGCATTTT
>15|TRBJ2-7|TRBV27|.|.
CASSSSRVYSYEQYF
TGTGCCAGCAGTTCGTCCCGGGTCTACTCCTACGAGCAGTACTTC
>15|TRBJ1-6|TRBV2|.|few
CASSDPQPYNSPLHF
TGTGCCAGCAGTGACCCCCAGCCTTATAATTCACCCCTCCACTTT
>14|TRBJ2-7|TRBV5-1|.|.
CASSLGQGVSEQYF
TGCGCCAGCAGCTTGGGTCAGGGCGTCAGCGAGCAGTACTTC
>14|TRBJ2-7|TRBV10-3|TRBD1|.
CAISAGTDAYEQYF
TGTGCCATCAGTGCCGGGACAGATGCTTACGAGCAGTACTTC
>14|TRBJ2-4|TRBV7-9|.|.
CASSLGGLTNIQYF
TGTGCCAGCAGCTTAGGAGGACTGACAAACATTCAGTACTTC